This T cell receptor beta chain was captured by sequencing in a study of PD-L1 blockade in urothelial cancer. Findings and limits, study-wide: Below-median pretreatment blood TCR clonality was associated with improved progression-free and overall survival.

In the case of this clone: Its antigen remains unknown.

Using immunoSEQ multiplex PCR, the repertoire was profiled, and TCRdb retains in-frame clones only, with some absent. The sample has 80,000 to 100,000 clones; 82% are singletons. In germline, CDR1 is SGHNT, CDR2 YYREEE (reference sequence). V shed 4 bases and J 2 bases; nucleotides not matched to a gene: 7. The CDR3 covers 16 residues. Urothelial carcinoma in patients was locally advanced or metastatic. Sequenced here: PBMCs, sampled around atezolizumab (anti-PD-L1) treatment. V and J are TRBV5-4 and TRBJ2-7; TRBD2 aligns across 12 bases. The TCR originated in a man aged 70-80 years with urothelial cancer. For the CDR3, the DNA is TGTGCCAGCAGCCAGGGTGCTAGCGGGAGGGCCTACGAGCAGTACTTC. Translating gives CASSQGASGRAYEQYF.